This T cell receptor beta chain was found in a study of cytomegalovirus exposure and HLA in healthy donors. Study-level results: Evidence from a later analysis indicated that most CMV-associated TCR beta chains looked HLA-restricted. Prediction of most subjects' HLA-A and HLA-B alleles by TCR beta sequences was reportedly accurate. In a later analysis, DRB1 alleles had the most associated TCRs; HLA-C alleles the fewest.

A multiplex PCR was run with 60 Vbeta primers and 13 Jbeta primers. TCRdb's copy holds only in-frame clones and misses some; the assay was immunoSEQ multiplex PCR. The sample yields nearly 200,000 clones, 70% to 80% seen once. Trimming took 3 bases from V and 1 from J, leaving 10 bases between them. CDR3 length: 15 residues. Germline lookup yields CDR1 LGHNA and CDR2 YSLEER. This clone occurred once. Its antigen is currently unknown. This clonotype was sampled from a male donor in good health and CMV-seropositive. This sequence joins TRBV4-3 and TRBJ1-3; no clear D gene. The specimen sequenced was PBMCs. CDR3 DNA: TGCGCCAGCAGCCAGGAGCTGTTTTCTGGAAACACCATATATTTT. Translated: CASSQELFSGNTIYF.